This T cell receptor (beta chain) originates from a study of blood T cells in healthy people across ages. Deletions cut 6 bases from V and 8 bases from J, with 20 bases between. This CDR3 comprises 15 residues. CDR1 is ENHRY and CDR2 is SYGVKD in the germline V gene. Peripheral blood from each donor was collected in a volume of 8 to 10 milliliters. Then a second PCR, running roughly 6 to 12 cycles, was carried out with a sample-barcoded 5' primer and a J-beta primer mix. Using its own MiXCR run on the 5' RACE reads, TCRdb lists one record per CDR3 protein. The sample records 1.5 million to 2 million distinct CDR3 sequences, 28% being singletons.

Sequenced sample: blood. The genes are TRBV10-3 and TRBJ2-1, with D perhaps TRBD1 or TRBD2 (6 bases each). This TCR was sampled from a woman younger than 45 in good health. CDR3 loop: CAIRGTGGRVHEQFF. The CDR3 DNA sequence: TGTGCCATCAGAGGGACTGGGGGGCGGGTCCATGAGCAGTTCTTC.